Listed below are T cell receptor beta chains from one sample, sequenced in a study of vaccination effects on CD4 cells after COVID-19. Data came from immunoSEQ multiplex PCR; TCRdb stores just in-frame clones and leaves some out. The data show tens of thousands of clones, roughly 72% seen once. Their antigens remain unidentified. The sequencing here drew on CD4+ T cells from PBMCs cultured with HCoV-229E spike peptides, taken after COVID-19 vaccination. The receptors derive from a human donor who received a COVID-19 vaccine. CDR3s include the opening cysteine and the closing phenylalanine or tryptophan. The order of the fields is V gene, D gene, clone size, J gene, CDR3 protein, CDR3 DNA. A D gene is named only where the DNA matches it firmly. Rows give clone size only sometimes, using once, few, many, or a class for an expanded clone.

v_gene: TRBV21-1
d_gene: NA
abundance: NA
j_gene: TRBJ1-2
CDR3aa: CASSMGTGTPTYGYTF
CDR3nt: TGTGCCAGCAGCATGGGTACGGGGACACCCACCTATGGCTACACCTTC

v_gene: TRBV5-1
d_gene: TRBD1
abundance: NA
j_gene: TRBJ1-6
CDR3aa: CASSLGGQGLSPLHF
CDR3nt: TGCGCCAGCAGTTTGGGGGGACAGGGTCTATCACCCCTCCACTTT

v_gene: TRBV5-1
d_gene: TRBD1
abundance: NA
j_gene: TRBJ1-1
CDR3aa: CASSLVQGDTEAFF
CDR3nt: TGCGCCAGCAGCTTGGTACAGGGGGACACTGAAGCTTTCTTT

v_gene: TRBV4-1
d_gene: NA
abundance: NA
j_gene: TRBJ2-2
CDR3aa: CASSQEGRQGWELFF
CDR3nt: TGCGCCAGCAGCCAAGAAGGCCGCCAGGGCTGGGAGCTGTTTTTT

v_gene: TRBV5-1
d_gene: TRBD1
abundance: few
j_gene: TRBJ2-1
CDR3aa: CASSWGTGPYNEQFF
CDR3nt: TGCGCCAGCAGCTGGGGGACAGGGCCTTACAATGAGCAGTTCTTC

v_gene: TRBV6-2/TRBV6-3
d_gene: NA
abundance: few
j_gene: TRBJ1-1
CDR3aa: CASSYSTGTEAFF
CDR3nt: TGTGCCAGCAGTTACTCGACTGGAACTGAAGCTTTCTTT

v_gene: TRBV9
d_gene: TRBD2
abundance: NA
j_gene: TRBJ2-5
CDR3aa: CAGPTSGGAETQYF
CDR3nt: TGTGCCGGACCGACTAGCGGGGGGGCTGAGACCCAGTACTTC

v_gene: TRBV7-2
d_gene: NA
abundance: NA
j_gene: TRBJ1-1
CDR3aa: CASSLRMQGNTEAFF
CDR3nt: TGTGCCAGCAGCTTAAGGATGCAGGGGAACACTGAAGCTTTCTTT

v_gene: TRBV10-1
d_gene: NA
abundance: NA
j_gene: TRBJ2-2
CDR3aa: CASSESRGLLGTGELFF
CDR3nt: TGCGCCAGCAGTGAGTCGCGGGGGCTCCTTGGCACCGGGGAGCTGTTTTTT

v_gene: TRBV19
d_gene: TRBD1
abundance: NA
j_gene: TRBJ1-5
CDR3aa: CASSLTGGVGSNQPQHF
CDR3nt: TGTGCCAGTAGCTTGACAGGGGGCGTCGGTAGCAATCAGCCCCAGCATTTT

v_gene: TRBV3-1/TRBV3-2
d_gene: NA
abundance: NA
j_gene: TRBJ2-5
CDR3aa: CASSQDFQETQYF
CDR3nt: TGTGCCAGCAGCCAAGATTTCCAAGAGACCCAGTACTTC

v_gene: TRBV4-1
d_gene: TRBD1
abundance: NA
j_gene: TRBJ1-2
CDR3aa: CASSQRRQGAAYGYTF
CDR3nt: TGCGCCAGCAGCCAACGCCGACAGGGGGCGGCTTATGGCTACACCTTC

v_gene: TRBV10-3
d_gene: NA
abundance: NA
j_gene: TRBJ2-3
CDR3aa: CAIRGSAGTDTQYF
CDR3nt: TGTGCCATCAGAGGTTCTGCAGGCACAGATACGCAGTATTTT

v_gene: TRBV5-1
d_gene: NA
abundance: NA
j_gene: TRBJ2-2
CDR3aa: CASSLGGANTGELFF
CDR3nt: TGCGCCAGCAGCTTGGGAGGAGCCAACACCGGGGAGCTGTTTTTT

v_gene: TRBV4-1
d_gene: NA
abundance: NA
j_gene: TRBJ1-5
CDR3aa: CASSQHSGSNQPQHF
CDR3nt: TGCGCCAGCAGCCAGCATTCAGGGAGCAATCAGCCCCAGCATTTT

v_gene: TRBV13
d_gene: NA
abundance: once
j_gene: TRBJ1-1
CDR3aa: CASSLVSWVVGTEAFF
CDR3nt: TGTGCCAGCAGCTTAGTTTCTTGGGTTGTAGGCACTGAAGCTTTCTTT

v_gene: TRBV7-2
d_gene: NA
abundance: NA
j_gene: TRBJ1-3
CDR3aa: CASSLGISGNTIYF
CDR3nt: TGTGCCAGCAGCTTAGGGATTTCTGGAAACACTATATATTTT

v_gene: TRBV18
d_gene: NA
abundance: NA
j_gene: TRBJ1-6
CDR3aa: CASSPGPYNSPLHF
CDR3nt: TGTGCCAGCTCACCTGGGCCTTATAATTCACCCCTCCACTTT

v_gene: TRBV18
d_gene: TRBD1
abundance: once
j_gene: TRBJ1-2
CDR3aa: CASSPNRDRALGYTF
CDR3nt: TGTGCCAGCTCACCAAACCGGGACAGGGCGCTGGGCTACACCTTC

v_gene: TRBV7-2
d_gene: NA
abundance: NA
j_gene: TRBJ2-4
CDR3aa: CASSPSLLDWTKNIQYF
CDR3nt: TGTGCCAGCAGCCCCTCTCTCCTGGATTGGACCAAAAACATTCAGTACTTC

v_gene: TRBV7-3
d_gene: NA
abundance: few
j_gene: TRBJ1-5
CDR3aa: CASTHRVRWWDF
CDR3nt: TGTGCCAGCACCCATAGAGTGAGATGGTGGGATTTT

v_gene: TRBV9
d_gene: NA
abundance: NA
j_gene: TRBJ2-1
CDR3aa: CASTVDGAGYNEQFF
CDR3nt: TGTGCCAGCACCGTAGATGGGGCAGGGTACAATGAGCAGTTCTTC

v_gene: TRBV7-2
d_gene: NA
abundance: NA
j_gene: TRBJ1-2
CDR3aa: CASSFHTGYTF
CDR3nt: TGTGCCAGCAGCTTCCATACTGGCTACACCTTC

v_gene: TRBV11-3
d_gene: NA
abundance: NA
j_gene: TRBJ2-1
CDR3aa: CASSNRAYEQFF
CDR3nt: TGTGCCAGCAGTAATCGAGCCTATGAGCAGTTCTTC

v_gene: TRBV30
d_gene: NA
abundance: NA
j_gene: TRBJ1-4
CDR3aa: CASRLNGREKLFF
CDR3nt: TGTGCCTCGCGATTAAACGGTCGGGAAAAACTGTTTTTT

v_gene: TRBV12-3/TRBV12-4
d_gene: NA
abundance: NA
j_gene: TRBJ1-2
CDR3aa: CASKSRVVGGYTF
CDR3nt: TGTGCCAGCAAATCCAGGGTTGTGGGAGGCTACACCTTC

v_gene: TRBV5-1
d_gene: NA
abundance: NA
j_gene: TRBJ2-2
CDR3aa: CASSYRQGGSGELFF
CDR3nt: TGCGCCAGCAGTTACAGACAGGGAGGCAGCGGGGAGCTGTTTTTT

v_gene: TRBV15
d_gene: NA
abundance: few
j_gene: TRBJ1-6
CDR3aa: CATSRDSSPLHF
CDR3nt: TGTGCCACCAGCAGAGATAGTTCACCCCTCCACTTT

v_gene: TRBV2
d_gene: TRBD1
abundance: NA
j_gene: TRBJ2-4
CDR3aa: CASRDRDDIQYF
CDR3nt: TGTGCCAGCAGGGACAGGGACGACATTCAGTACTTC

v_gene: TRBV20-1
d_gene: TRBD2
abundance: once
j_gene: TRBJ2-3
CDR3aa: CSASHSGGATDTQYF
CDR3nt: TGCAGTGCTAGTCACAGCGGGGGGGCCACAGATACGCAGTATTTT

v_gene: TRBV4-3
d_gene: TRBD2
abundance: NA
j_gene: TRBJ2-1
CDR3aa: CASSQDSGGPDEQFF
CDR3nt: TGCGCCAGCAGCCAAGATTCGGGGGGGCCTGATGAGCAGTTCTTC

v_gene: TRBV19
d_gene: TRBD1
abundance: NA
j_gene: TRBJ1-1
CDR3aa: CASSKTGETVNTEAFF
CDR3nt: TGTGCCAGTAGTAAAACAGGGGAAACGGTGAACACTGAAGCTTTCTTT

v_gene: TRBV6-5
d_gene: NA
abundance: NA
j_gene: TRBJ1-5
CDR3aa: CASSLGQHQPQHF
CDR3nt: TGTGCCAGCAGTCTCGGACAGCATCAGCCCCAGCATTTT

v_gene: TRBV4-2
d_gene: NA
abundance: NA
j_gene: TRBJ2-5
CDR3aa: CASSQRSGDQETQYF
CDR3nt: TGTGCCAGCAGCCAACGATCCGGGGATCAAGAGACCCAGTACTTC

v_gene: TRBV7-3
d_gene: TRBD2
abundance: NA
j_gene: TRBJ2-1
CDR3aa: CASSPETSGWNNEQFF
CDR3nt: TGTGCCAGCAGCCCTGAGACTAGCGGATGGAACAATGAGCAGTTCTTC

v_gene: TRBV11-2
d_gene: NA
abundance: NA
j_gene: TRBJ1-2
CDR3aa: CASSRYSNYGYTF
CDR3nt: TGTGCCAGCAGCCGTTACAGTAACTATGGCTACACCTTC

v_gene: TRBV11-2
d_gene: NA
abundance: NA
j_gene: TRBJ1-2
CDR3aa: CASSRQGAGYTF
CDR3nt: TGTGCCAGCAGCCGTCAGGGAGCCGGCTACACCTTC

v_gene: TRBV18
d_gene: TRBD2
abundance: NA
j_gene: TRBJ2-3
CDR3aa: CASSALAGDTDTQYF
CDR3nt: TGTGCCAGCTCGGCACTAGCGGGGGACACAGATACGCAGTATTTT

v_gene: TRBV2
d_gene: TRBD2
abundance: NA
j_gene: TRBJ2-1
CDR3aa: CASKGGAGGSYNEQFF
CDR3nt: TGTGCCAGCAAGGGCGGTGCGGGGGGCTCTTACAATGAGCAGTTCTTC

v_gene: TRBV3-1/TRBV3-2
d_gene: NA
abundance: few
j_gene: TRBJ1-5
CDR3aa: CASSQGGGDQPQHF
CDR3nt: TGTGCCAGCAGCCAAGGGGGCGGGGACCAGCCCCAGCATTTT

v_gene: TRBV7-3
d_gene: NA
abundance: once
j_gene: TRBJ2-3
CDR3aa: CASSFTGVLTDTQYF
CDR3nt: TGTGCCAGCAGCTTTACGGGGGTCCTCACAGATACGCAGTATTTT

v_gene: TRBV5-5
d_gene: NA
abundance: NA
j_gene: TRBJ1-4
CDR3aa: CASSLATFSDEKLFF
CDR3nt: TGTGCCAGCAGCCTAGCGACATTCTCCGACGAAAAACTGTTTTTT

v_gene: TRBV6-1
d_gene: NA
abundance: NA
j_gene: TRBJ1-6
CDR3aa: CASSELTNSPLHF
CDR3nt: TGTGCCAGCAGTGAACTAACCAATTCACCCCTCCACTTT

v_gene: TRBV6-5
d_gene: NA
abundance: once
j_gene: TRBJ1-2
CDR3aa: CASSGQNNYGYTF
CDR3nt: TGTGCCAGCAGCGGACAGAATAACTATGGCTACACCTTC

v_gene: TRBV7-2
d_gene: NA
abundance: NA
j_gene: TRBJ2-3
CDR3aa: CASSSPRLRTSTDTQYF
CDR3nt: TGTGCCAGCAGCTCGCCACGGTTGCGGACTAGCACAGATACGCAGTATTTT

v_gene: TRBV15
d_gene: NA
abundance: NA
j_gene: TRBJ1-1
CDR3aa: CATSRDRATEAFF
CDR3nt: TGTGCCACCAGCAGAGATAGGGCAACTGAAGCTTTCTTT

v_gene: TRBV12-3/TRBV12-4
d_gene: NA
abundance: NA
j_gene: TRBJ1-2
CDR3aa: CASSRGTQNGYTF
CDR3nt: TGTGCCAGCAGTCGCGGGACTCAAAATGGCTACACCTTC

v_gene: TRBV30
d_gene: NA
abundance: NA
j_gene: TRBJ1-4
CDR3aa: CATTGTSNEKLFF
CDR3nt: TGTGCCACTACCGGGACCTCGAATGAAAAACTGTTTTTT

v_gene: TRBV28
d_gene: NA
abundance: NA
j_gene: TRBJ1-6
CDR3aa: CASIPGGRRSSYNSPLHF
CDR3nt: TGTGCCAGCATCCCGGGAGGGAGACGGAGCTCCTATAATTCACCCCTCCACTTT

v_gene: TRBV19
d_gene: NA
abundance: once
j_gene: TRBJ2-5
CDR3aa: CASSPTGLQSQETQYF
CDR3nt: TGTGCCAGTAGTCCAACTGGTCTACAGTCCCAAGAGACCCAGTACTTC

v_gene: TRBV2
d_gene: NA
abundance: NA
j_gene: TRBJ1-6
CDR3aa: CASRPTGSVSSPLHF
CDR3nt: TGTGCCAGCAGACCAACAGGGAGTGTTAGTTCACCCCTCCACTTT

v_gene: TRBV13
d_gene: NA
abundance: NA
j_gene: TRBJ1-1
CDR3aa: CASTASVRGLGTGNTEAFF
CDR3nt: TGTGCCAGCACCGCCTCCGTACGGGGGTTGGGAACAGGGAACACTGAAGCTTTCTTT

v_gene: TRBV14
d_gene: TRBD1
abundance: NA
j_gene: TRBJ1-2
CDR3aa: CASSQDLTGDGYTF
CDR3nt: TGTGCCAGCAGCCAAGATTTAACAGGGGATGGCTACACCTTC

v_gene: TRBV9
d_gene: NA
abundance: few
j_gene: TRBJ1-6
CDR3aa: CASSAAENSPLHF
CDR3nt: TGTGCCAGCAGCGCGGCTGAGAATTCACCCCTCCACTTT

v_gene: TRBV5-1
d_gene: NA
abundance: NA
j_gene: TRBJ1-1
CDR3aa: CASSLGRGQNTEAFF
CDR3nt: TGCGCCAGCAGCTTGGGCAGGGGACAGAACACTGAAGCTTTCTTT